A selection of T cell receptor beta chains follows, all from one sample in a study of blood T cell repertoires in COVID-19. The data were produced by immunoSEQ multiplex PCR, yet TCRdb's version contains in-frame clones alone and is incomplete. The repertoire holds 360,000 or so clones, with over 80% as singletons. Sequenced sample: PBMCs or T cells enriched from blood (not recorded which). The receptors were gathered from a woman between 45 and 65 years old who had recovered from COVID-19. The CDR3 runs from the conserved cysteine through the conserved F or W. The order of the fields is V gene, J gene, clone size, D gene, CDR3 protein, CDR3 DNA. A D gene is named only where the DNA matches it firmly. The size entry is marked missing in some rows and otherwise reads once, few, many or a size class.

TRBV27	TRBJ1-2	.	.	CASSLTGFYGYTF	TGTGCCAGCAGTTTAACAGGATTCTATGGCTACACCTTC
TRBV28	TRBJ2-1	.	TRBD2	CASSSGLVLHNEQFF	TGTGCCAGCAGTTCGGGACTAGTCCTCCACAATGAGCAGTTCTTC
TRBV30	TRBJ2-7	.	.	CAWNRVPYEQYF	TGTGCCTGGAACAGGGTTCCCTACGAGCAGTACTTC
TRBV13	TRBJ1-6	.	.	CASSSDRQNSPLHF	TGTGCCAGCAGTTCCGACAGGCAAAATTCACCCCTCCACTTT
TRBV18	TRBJ1-1	.	.	CASSAGGDMNTEAFF	TGTGCCAGCTCAGCTGGGGGGGACATGAACACTGAAGCTTTCTTT
TRBV5-1	TRBJ1-1	.	.	CASSLDSLSEAFF	TGCGCCAGCAGCTTAGACAGTCTATCTGAAGCTTTCTTT
TRBV7-8	TRBJ1-3	.	TRBD1	CASSNGQGVGNTIYF	TGTGCCAGCAGCAATGGACAGGGCGTGGGGAACACCATATATTTT
TRBV7-2	TRBJ2-1	.	TRBD2	CASRSGTSGRMGEQFF	TGTGCCAGCAGATCCGGGACTAGCGGGAGGATGGGTGAGCAGTTCTTC
TRBV5-5	TRBJ1-1	.	.	CASSRGLQNTEAFF	TGTGCCAGCAGCCGGGGACTTCAGAACACTGAAGCTTTCTTT
TRBV4-1	TRBJ1-4	.	TRBD1	CASSQALLTGAAGEKLFF	TGCGCCAGCAGCCAAGCGCTTCTCACAGGGGCTGCTGGCGAAAAACTGTTTTTT
TRBV19	TRBJ2-1	.	.	CASSIGGIQFF	TGTGCCAGTAGTATAGGGGGCATACAGTTCTTC
TRBV3-1/TRBV3-2	TRBJ2-1	few	TRBD2	CASSRLAGASTAEQFF	TGTGCCAGCAGCCGACTAGCGGGGGCCTCCACAGCAGAGCAGTTCTTC
TRBV19	TRBJ1-2	few	.	CASNVWGGGYTF	TGTGCCAGTAATGTGTGGGGCGGCGGCTACACCTTC
TRBV19	TRBJ1-6	.	TRBD1	CASSTDLGQGNSPLHF	TGTGCCAGTAGTACTGACCTGGGACAGGGTAATTCACCCCTCCACTTT
TRBV9	TRBJ2-1	.	.	CASSVGPRISYNEQFF	TGTGCCAGCAGCGTAGGTCCGAGGATCTCCTACAATGAGCAGTTCTTC
TRBV5-4	TRBJ2-2	.	.	CASSPSRLNTGELFF	TGTGCCAGCAGCCCATCGCGGCTGAACACCGGGGAGCTGTTTTTT
TRBV6-5	TRBJ1-5	.	.	CASSYSRYSDQPQHF	TGTGCCAGCAGTTACTCGAGGTATAGCGATCAGCCCCAGCATTTT
TRBV5-4	TRBJ1-3	.	.	CASSAAGYINTIYF	TGTGCCAGCAGCGCTGCAGGGTATATCAACACCATATATTTT
TRBV29-1	TRBJ2-2	.	TRBD1	CSVDRGNTGELFF	TGCAGCGTGGACAGGGGAAACACCGGGGAGCTGTTTTTT
TRBV15	TRBJ1-2	.	TRBD1	CATSLDRGNYGYTF	TGTGCCACCAGCCTCGACAGGGGGAACTATGGCTACACCTTC
TRBV11-3	TRBJ2-3	.	TRBD2	CASSLDLRATSGGAEDTQYF	TGTGCCAGCAGCTTAGATCTGAGGGCTACTAGCGGGGGGGCAGAAGATACGCAGTATTTT
TRBV19	TRBJ1-5	few	.	CASSIWVSGARYQPQHF	TGTGCCAGTAGTATTTGGGTATCAGGGGCGCGATATCAGCCCCAGCATTTT
TRBV7-9	TRBJ2-5	.	TRBD2	CASSLIAGGRGETQYF	TGTGCCAGCAGCTTAATAGCGGGGGGTCGGGGAGAGACCCAGTACTTC
TRBV6-2/TRBV6-3	TRBJ1-5	.	TRBD1	CASSYEMRDSRVGNQPQHF	TGTGCCAGCAGTTACGAGATGCGGGACAGCAGGGTTGGAAATCAGCCCCAGCATTTT
TRBV19	TRBJ1-5	.	TRBD1	CASSIEHRGSNQPQHF	TGTGCCAGTAGTATAGAGCACAGGGGCAGCAATCAGCCCCAGCATTTT
TRBV3-1/TRBV3-2	TRBJ1-6	.	TRBD1	CASSGRDRGTSLHF	TGTGCCAGCAGCGGCCGGGACAGGGGTACGTCCCTCCACTTT
TRBV30	TRBJ1-2	.	.	CAWSTAGTRTYGYTF	TGTGCCTGGAGTACCGCCGGGACAAGGACCTATGGCTACACCTTC
TRBV15	TRBJ1-2	.	TRBD1	CATSRETGTAVNYGYTF	TGTGCCACCAGCAGAGAGACCGGGACAGCCGTTAACTATGGCTACACCTTC
TRBV21-1	TRBJ2-3	.	.	CASTPLGVDTQYF	TGTGCCAGCACTCCCCTCGGGGTGGATACGCAGTATTTT
TRBV4-2	TRBJ2-5	.	.	CASSPSNREMETQYF	TGTGCCAGCAGCCCCTCGAACAGGGAGATGGAGACCCAGTACTTC
TRBV6-5	TRBJ1-4	.	TRBD1	CASRIDRGSEKLFF	TGTGCCAGCAGAATCGACAGGGGTTCTGAAAAACTGTTTTTT
TRBV29-1	TRBJ2-1	.	TRBD1	CSVPDRGSLNEQFF	TGCAGCGTACCAGACAGGGGGTCCCTCAATGAGCAGTTCTTC
TRBV30	TRBJ1-2	.	TRBD1	CAWSVGTGSYGYTF	TGTGCCTGGAGTGTAGGGACAGGGTCGTATGGCTACACCTTC
TRBV28	TRBJ1-2	few	.	CASSFSPTGKGGYTF	TGTGCCAGCAGTTTCTCCCCCACAGGGAAGGGTGGCTACACCTTC
TRBV30	TRBJ1-1	.	.	CACQGHARPEAFF	TGTGCCTGCCAAGGCCACGCGAGGCCTGAAGCTTTCTTT
TRBV15	TRBJ1-1	.	.	CATSRQKFVGGTEAFF	TGTGCCACCAGCAGACAAAAGTTTGTCGGGGGCACTGAAGCTTTCTTT
TRBV29-1	TRBJ2-4	once	TRBD2	CSVRASGRENIQYF	TGCAGCGTTAGGGCTAGCGGGCGGGAAAACATTCAGTACTTC
TRBV6-1	TRBJ1-1	.	.	CASSAVVVTGNTEAFF	TGTGCCAGCAGTGCAGTAGTCGTGACAGGGAACACTGAAGCTTTCTTT
TRBV27	TRBJ2-3	.	TRBD1	CASSPRQGVPTDTQYF	TGTGCCAGCAGTCCAAGACAGGGAGTGCCCACAGATACGCAGTATTTT
TRBV7-2	TRBJ1-4	few	.	CASSLAKDRRHEKLFF	TGTGCCAGCAGCTTAGCTAAAGACAGACGCCATGAAAAACTGTTTTTT
TRBV11-1	TRBJ1-1	.	.	CASRRGANTEAFF	TGTGCCAGCAGACGGGGGGCGAACACTGAAGCTTTCTTT
TRBV19	TRBJ2-4	once	.	CASNEHRLAKNIQYF	TGTGCCAGTAACGAACACCGCTTAGCCAAAAACATTCAGTACTTC
TRBV6-5	TRBJ1-4	.	.	CASSRGGGVNEKLFF	TGTGCCAGCAGCCGCGGCGGAGGTGTTAATGAAAAACTGTTTTTT
TRBV9	TRBJ2-2	.	.	CASSVGLVDTGELFF	TGTGCCAGCAGCGTAGGACTAGTGGACACCGGGGAGCTGTTTTTT
TRBV7-9	TRBJ1-1	.	TRBD1	CASSLTGEDTEAFF	TGTGCCAGCAGCCTGACAGGGGAGGACACTGAAGCTTTCTTT
TRBV12-2	TRBJ2-1	.	.	CASRLAAQGTPSYNEQFF	TGTGCAAGTCGCTTAGCCGCTCAGGGGACCCCTTCCTACAATGAGCAGTTCTTC
TRBV6-1	TRBJ1-2	.	.	CASSESWGSYGYTF	TGTGCCAGCAGTGAAAGCTGGGGCTCCTATGGCTACACCTTC
TRBV5-1	TRBJ2-7	.	.	CASTNNPYEQYF	TGCGCCAGCACTAATAATCCTTACGAGCAGTACTTC
TRBV5-1	TRBJ2-3	.	TRBD2	CASSLGAGVGTDTQYF	TGCGCCAGCAGCTTGGGAGCGGGAGTTGGCACAGATACGCAGTATTTT